What follows are 32 T cell receptor beta chains derived from one specimen sequenced in a study of cytomegalovirus exposure and HLA in healthy donors. Use of 60 Vbeta and 13 Jbeta primers characterized the PCR. Libraries were prepared by immunoSEQ multiplex PCR; TCRdb keeps only in-frame clonotypes and omits some of them. The data contain some 150,000 clones, approximately 64% of them singletons. Material: PBMCs. Source of these receptors: a woman aged 35 to 49 in good health and CMV-seronegative.

The rearrangement links TRBV6-5 to TRBJ2-5; D is ambiguous. The CDR3 length is 13 residues. From germline, CDR1 is MNHEY and CDR2 SVGAGI. The V end lost 6 bases, the J end lost 5 bases, and 13 bases lay between the germline ends. CDR3 protein: CASSPGPSETQYF. In DNA, the CDR3 is TGTGCCAGCAGCCCGGGTCCTTCGGAGACCCAGTACTTC.

The rearrangement links TRBV29-1 to TRBJ2-3; 15 positions match TRBD2. The CDR3 covers 15 residues. The germline V gene encodes CDR1 SQVTM and CDR2 ANQGSEA. V was clipped by 6 bases and J by 4 bases; unmatched bases: 5. This CDR3 is CSVGLAGGQADTQYF. Written as DNA, the CDR3 is TGCAGCGTAGGACTAGCGGGGGGGCAAGCAGATACGCAGTATTTT.

This chain links TRBV27 with TRBJ2-1; 8 bases are shared with TRBD1. This CDR3 region has 17 residues. V was pared by 2 bases and J by 1 base, with 7 bases of the junction left unmatched. Per the germline V gene, CDR1 is MNHEY and CDR2 is SMNVEV (reference sequence). This chain's CDR3 is CASSLIGQGRSYNEQFF. CDR3 in DNA: TGTGCCAGCAGTTTAATAGGACAGGGTAGATCCTACAATGAGCAGTTCTTC.

This sequence joins TRBV5-4 and TRBJ2-3, with 15 nucleotides matching TRBD2. The CDR3 contains 18 residues. CDR1 and CDR2 from the germline V gene are SGHNT and YYREEE (reference sequence). Trimming at V came to 3 bases and at J to 5 bases, leaving 10 bases not matched to a gene. The CDR3 region is CASSSSRTSGGAGDTQYF. Here the CDR3 DNA reads TGTGCCAGCAGCTCCTCCCGGACTAGCGGGGGGGCAGGAGATACGCAGTATTTT.

The rearrangement links TRBV28 to TRBJ2-3; D remains unclear. Trimming took 2 bases from V and 1 from J, leaving 7 bases between them. There are 14 residues in the CDR3. Germline CDR1 is MDHEN and CDR2 is SYDVKM. CDR3 bases: TGTGCCAGCAGTTTAATTACAGGCACAGATACGCAGTATTTT. It translates to CASSLITGTDTQYF.

The chain recombines TRBV5-6 with TRBJ2-7; D not resolved. Germline CDR1 and CDR2: SGHDT and YYEEEE. This CDR3 region has 15 residues. Trimming took 2 bases from V and 0 from J, leaving 12 bases between them. This CDR3 is CASSLSWLPSYEQYF. The CDR3 nucleotides read TGTGCCAGCAGCTTAAGTTGGCTGCCCTCCTACGAGCAGTACTTC.

This clone was counted between two and nine times. J is TRBJ1-2 and V is TRBV19; D perhaps matches TRBD1 (6 bases). This CDR3 region has 13 residues. Looked up from germline, CDR1 is LNHDA and CDR2 is SQIVND (reference sequence). Trimming shortened V by 7 bases and J by 5 bases, and 14 bases separated the two germline ends. This chain's CDR3 is CASNPQGHYGYTF. In DNA, the CDR3 is TGTGCCAGTAACCCACAGGGACATTATGGCTACACCTTC.

The chain combines TRBV5-1 with TRBJ1-2, with a weak D call TRBD1 (5 bases). V was clipped by 1 base and J by 2 bases, with 18 bases between them. The CDR3 is 17 residues long. CDR1 and CDR2 from the germline V gene are SGHRS and YFSETQ. In DNA, the CDR3 is TGCGCCAGCAGCTTGCTATCAGGGCCGGCCGGGAACTATGGCTACACCTTC. Its protein is CASSLLSGPAGNYGYTF.

This clone was seen a single time. This chain links TRBV7-3 with TRBJ2-2; D perhaps matches TRBD1 (6 bases). The germline CDR1 and CDR2 sequences are SGHTA and FQGTGA. The CDR3 is made up of 15 amino acids. With 5 bases removed from V and 4 bases from J, the gap between germline ends came to 14 bases. In nucleotides, the CDR3 is TGTGCCAGCAGCGTACAGGGATCGGGCACCGGGGAGCTGTTTTTT. It is translated as CASSVQGSGTGELFF.

This clone has just a few counts. J is TRBJ1-2 and V is TRBV4-1; 7 bases line up with TRBD1. The length of the CDR3 is 16 residues. V trimming: 1 base; J trimming: 5 bases; junction bases outside the gene matches: 10. Germline V gene sequence: CDR1 MGHRA, CDR2 YSYEKL. CDR3 sequence: CASSQAPGQRLYGYTF. CDR3 coding DNA: TGCGCCAGCAGCCAAGCTCCGGGACAGCGACTTTATGGCTACACCTTC.

The V call is TRBV2, the J call TRBJ1-5; 9 bases map to TRBD1. CDR3 length equals 15 residues. Trimming at V came to 6 bases and at J to 7 bases, leaving 10 bases not matched to a gene. The germline CDR1 and CDR2 sequences are SNHLY and FYNNEI. The CDR3 is CASRGDRGKGQPQHF. The DNA of the CDR3 is TGTGCCAGCAGAGGCGACAGGGGGAAAGGCCAGCCCCAGCATTTT.

This chain uses TRBV28 with TRBJ2-7; the match to TRBD1 covers 7 bases. After removal of 3 bases from V and 6 bases from J, the junction contained 2 bases not matched to a gene. From germline, CDR1 is MDHEN and CDR2 SYDVKM. The CDR3 loop spans 12 amino acids. This CDR3 is CASSFDRAEQYF. In nucleotides, the CDR3 is TGTGCCAGCAGTTTCGACAGGGCCGAGCAGTACTTC.

The chain employs TRBV7-8 and TRBJ1-1; D perhaps matches TRBD1 (5 bases). CDR1 SGHVS and CDR2 FQNEAQ come from the germline V gene. This CDR3 region has 15 residues. Trimming removed 5 bases from V and 1 base from J, with 14 bases in between. The CDR3 region is CASSDRRVSNTEAFF. CDR3 coding DNA: TGTGCCAGCAGCGATCGCAGGGTGTCGAACACTGAAGCTTTCTTT.

A remark on this clone: The germline gene is not matched at one end of the junction; a read error may be the cause. The V gene is TRBV6-5, the J gene TRBJ2-2; no clear D gene. CDR3 length: 16 amino acids. Germline V gene data show CDR1 as MNHEY and CDR2 as SVGAGI. The CDR3 here is CACSYSAKLYTGELFF. In DNA form, the CDR3 reads TGTGCCTGCAGTTACTCAGCGAAACTATACACCGGGGAGCTGTTTTTT.

The chain combines TRBV11-2 with TRBJ1-1; tentatively, D is TRBD1 (6 bases). V dropped 4 bases and J dropped 0 bases, with 18 bases sitting between them. CDR1 is SGHAT, CDR2 FQNNGV, per germline. The CDR3 length is 17 residues. CDR3 nucleotide sequence: TGTGCCAGCAGCTCCGCCGGGACAAGAAGGTTGAACACTGAAGCTTTCTTT. Protein: CASSSAGTRRLNTEAFF.

The chain couples TRBV28 to TRBJ1-2; D might be TRBD1 (6 bases). Germline-derived CDR1 and CDR2 are MDHEN and SYDVKM. The ends were cut back, 3 bases at V and 7 bases at J, with 9 bases in the middle. CDR3 size: 12 residues. CDR3 residues: CASSFGDTGYTF. The CDR3, as DNA: TGTGCCAGCAGTTTTGGGGACACTGGCTACACCTTC.

A single count supports this clone. The gene calls are TRBV4-1 and TRBJ2-7; possible D gene TRBD2, 7 bases. CDR3 length: 14 amino acids. V was trimmed by 4 bases and J by 5 bases, leaving 15 bases between them. Germline-derived CDR1 and CDR2 are MGHRA and YSYEKL. For the CDR3, the DNA is TGCGCCAGCAGCCTAGGACTAGAGGGGGACGAGCAGTACTTC. This encodes CASSLGLEGDEQYF.

The chain links TRBV29-1 to TRBJ2-3, with 10 bases aligning to TRBD2. CDR1 SQVTM and CDR2 ANQGSEA come from the germline V gene. CDR3 length equals 15 residues. Unmatched junction bases numbered 12, after V lost 2 bases and J lost 10 bases. The CDR3 sequence: CSVELSGGVLPPQYF. Written as DNA, the CDR3 is TGCAGCGTTGAATTGAGCGGGGGGGTTCTTCCTCCGCAGTATTTT.

This chain connects TRBV19 to TRBJ1-2, with TRBD1 identical over 9 bases. CDR1 and CDR2 from the germline V gene are LNHDA and SQIVND (reference sequence). This CDR3 is built from 14 residues. The ends lost 7 bases at V and 4 bases at J; junction bases unmatched: 7. CDR3 in amino acids: CASTDRGNLYGYTF. CDR3 DNA sequence: TGTGCCAGTACCGACAGGGGGAACCTCTATGGCTACACCTTC.

This clone came up a few times. The chain carries TRBV2 and TRBJ1-1, with D possibly TRBD1 on 6 matching bases. The CDR3 is 14 amino acids. V shed 5 bases and J shed 1 base, with 11 bases lying between them. Germline CDR1 and CDR2: SNHLY and FYNNEI. The CDR3 is CASSPDRSNTEAFF. In DNA form, the CDR3 reads TGTGCCAGCAGTCCAGACAGGTCGAACACTGAAGCTTTCTTT.

CDR3 sequence reads: CASSQVRLGSSYEQYF. The DNA for the CDR3 is TGCGCCAGCAGCCAAGTCCGGCTTGGGAGCTCCTACGAGCAGTACTTC. J is TRBJ2-7 and V is TRBV4-1; D is perhaps TRBD2 (5 bases). The CDR3 has 16 residues. Germline loops: CDR1 MGHRA, CDR2 YSYEKL. The germline V and J ends were trimmed by 1 base and 0 bases, with 13 bases remaining between them.

This chain links TRBV6-5 with TRBJ1-3, with unresolved D. CDR1 is MNHEY, CDR2 SVGAGI, per germline. V shed 10 bases and J shed 4 bases, with 14 bases lying between them. This CDR3 has 13 amino acids. Here the CDR3 reads CATFFPGGNTIYF. The CDR3 DNA sequence: TGTGCCACCTTCTTTCCGGGAGGAAACACCATATATTTT.

This rearrangement joins TRBV27 to TRBJ2-2; 10 nucleotides align to TRBD1. The CDR3 sequence is 17 residues long. From germline, CDR1 is MNHEY and CDR2 SMNVEV (reference sequence). V shed 10 bases and J 4 bases; nucleotides not matched to a gene: 15. The CDR3 DNA follows: TGTGCCACCTCACAATGGGACAGGGGCGCGTTCACCGGGGAGCTGTTTTTT. It codes for CATSQWDRGAFTGELFF.

This clone was seen a single time. The chain employs TRBV25-1 and TRBJ2-3, with D uncertain. The CDR3 extends over 16 amino acids. Trimming left V 0 bases short and J 3 bases short, with 13 bases between. CDR1 is MGHDK and CDR2 is SYGVNS in the germline V gene. In nucleotides, the CDR3 is TGTGCCAGCAGTGAATATAACCCCCTATGGACAGATACGCAGTATTTT. It codes for CASSEYNPLWTDTQYF.

Concerning this clone: Other DNA sequences in the same sample also yield this CDR3. The rearrangement links TRBV7-2 to TRBJ1-5; weak D call: TRBD1 (5 bases). V was shortened by 2 bases and J by 5 bases, with 10 bases between the two germline ends. The CDR3 runs 14 residues. Per germline, CDR1 SGHTA and CDR2 FQGNSA. The CDR3 reads CASSLRGGDQPQHF. The CDR3 DNA is TGTGCCAGCAGCTTACGGGGAGGGGATCAGCCCCAGCATTTT.

The chain employs TRBV15 and TRBJ1-2; 9 bases fit TRBD1. Germline loops: CDR1 LNHNV, CDR2 YYDKDF (reference sequence). Trimming at V came to 1 base and at J to 2 bases, leaving 2 bases not matched to a gene. The CDR3 extends over 15 amino acids. Here the CDR3 DNA reads TGTGCCACCAGCAGAGGGACAGGGGTAAACTATGGCTACACCTTC. Translation gives CATSRGTGVNYGYTF. Based on the CDR3 plus reference TRBV15 and TRBJ1-2, the full variable domain is DAMVIQNPRYQVTQFGKPVTLSCSQTLNHNVMYWYQQKSSQAPKLLFHYYDKDFNNEADTPDNFQSRRPNTSFCFLDIRSPGLGDTAMYLCATSRGTGVNYGYTFGSGTRLTVV.

This chain uses TRBV5-6 with TRBJ2-1; D not certain. The V end lost 2 bases, the J end lost 6 bases, and 15 bases lay between the germline ends. The CDR3 extends over 15 amino acids. CDR1 is SGHDT, CDR2 YYEEEE, per germline. CDR3 sequence (DNA): TGTGCCAGCAGCTTCCGATCCGACAACCTCAATGAGCAGTTCTTC. It encodes CASSFRSDNLNEQFF.

The chain combines TRBV4-2 with TRBJ1-5; D unresolved. From germline, CDR1 is LGHNA and CDR2 YNFKEQ. This CDR3 comprises 13 residues. V was cut by 0 bases and J by 2 bases, with 2 bases left in between. The CDR3, as DNA: TGTGCCAGCAGCCAAGACGGCAATCAGCCCCAGCATTTT. This translates into CASSQDGNQPQHF.

The rearrangement uses TRBV7-2 and TRBJ2-3; no reliable D call. The CDR3 sequence is 11 residues long. V lost 1 base and J 8 bases, leaving 4 bases between the germline ends. Germline V lookup: CDR1 SGHTA, CDR2 FQGNSA. CDR3 residues: CASSLESTQYF. The CDR3 DNA is TGTGCCAGCAGCTTAGAGAGTACGCAGTATTTT.

The gene calls are TRBV5-6 and TRBJ2-7; 7 bases agree with TRBD2. Germline V gene data show CDR1 as SGHDT and CDR2 as YYEEEE. The CDR3 spans 14 residues. J gave up 6 bases and V 2 bases, and 8 bases lay outside the gene matches. CDR3 region: CASSLAGPSREQYF. CDR3 in DNA: TGTGCCAGCAGCTTAGCGGGGCCCTCCCGCGAGCAGTACTTC.

The chain links TRBV11-3 to TRBJ1-1, with D hard to call. The CDR3 covers 13 residues. CDR1 is SGHNT, CDR2 YENEEA, per germline. Trimming removed 3 bases from V and 0 bases from J, with 5 bases in between. The DNA for the CDR3 is TGTGCCAGCAGCTTCCTACTGAACACTGAAGCTTTCTTT. It codes for CASSFLLNTEAFF. The entire variable domain, with the rest obtained from reference TRBV11-3 and TRBJ1-1, is as follows: EAGVVQSPRYKIIEKKQPVAFWCNPISGHNTLYWYLQNLGQGPELLIRYENEEAVDDSQLPKDRFSAERLKGVDSTLKIQPAELGDSAVYLCASSFLLNTEAFFGQGTRLTVV.

DNA for the CDR3: TGTGCCAGCAGCGTAGGAGGCAGGGCCGGGCAGCCCCAGCATTTT. Translated, it gives CASSVGGRAGQPQHF. The chain is built from TRBV9 and TRBJ1-5; D might be TRBD1 (5 bases). The CDR3 covers 15 residues. Trimming took off 0 bases at V and 7 bases at J, with 14 bases between the two ends. Germline lookup yields CDR1 SGDLS and CDR2 YYNGEE.